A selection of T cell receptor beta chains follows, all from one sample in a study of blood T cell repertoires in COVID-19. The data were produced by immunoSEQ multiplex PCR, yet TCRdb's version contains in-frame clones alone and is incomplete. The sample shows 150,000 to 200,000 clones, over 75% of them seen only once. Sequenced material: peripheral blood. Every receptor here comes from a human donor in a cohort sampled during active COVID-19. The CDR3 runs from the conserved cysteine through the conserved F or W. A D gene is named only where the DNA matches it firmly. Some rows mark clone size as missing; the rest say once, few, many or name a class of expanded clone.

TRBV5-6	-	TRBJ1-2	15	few	CASSPEGVINYGYTF	TGTGCCAGCAGCCCCGAGGGAGTAATCAACTATGGCTACACCTTC
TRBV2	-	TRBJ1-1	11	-	CATRRNTEAFF	TGTGCCACGAGGAGGAACACTGAAGCTTTCTTT
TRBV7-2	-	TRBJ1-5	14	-	CASSLGQSNQPQHF	TGTGCCAGCAGCTTGGGACAAAGCAATCAGCCCCAGCATTTT
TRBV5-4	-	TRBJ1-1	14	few	CASSLPGRNTEAFF	TGTGCCAGCAGCTTACCGGGTCGGAACACTGAAGCTTTCTTT
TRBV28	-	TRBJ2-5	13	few	CASSPVDQETQYF	TGTGCCAGCAGTCCCGTCGACCAAGAGACCCAGTACTTC
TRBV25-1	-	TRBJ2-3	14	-	CASSFRSLADTQYF	TGTGCCAGCAGTTTCCGATCACTAGCAGATACGCAGTATTTT
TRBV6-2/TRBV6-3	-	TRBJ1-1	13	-	CASSYSPLTEAFF	TGTGCCAGCAGTTACTCGCCACTCACTGAAGCTTTCTTT
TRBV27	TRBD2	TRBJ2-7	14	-	CASSLVGASGSYYF	TGTGCCAGCAGTTTAGTCGGCGCTAGCGGGAGTTATTACTTC
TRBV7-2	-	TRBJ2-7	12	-	CASSLGSGEQYF	TGTGCCAGCAGCTTAGGCAGCGGCGAGCAGTACTTC
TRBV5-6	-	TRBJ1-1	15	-	CASSSPWGGNTEAFF	TGTGCCAGCAGCTCGCCCTGGGGGGGCAACACTGAAGCTTTCTTT
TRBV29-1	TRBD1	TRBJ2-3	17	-	CSVDGSPRQGAADTQYF	TGCAGCGTTGATGGATCCCCGCGACAGGGGGCAGCAGATACGCAGTATTTT
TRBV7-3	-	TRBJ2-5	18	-	CASSLGPNGVGAQETQYF	TGTGCCAGCAGCTTAGGGCCCAATGGGGTAGGGGCTCAAGAGACCCAGTACTTC
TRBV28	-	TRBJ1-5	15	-	CASSLYSTGYQPQHF	TGTGCCAGCAGTTTATATTCCACAGGGTACCAGCCCCAGCATTTT
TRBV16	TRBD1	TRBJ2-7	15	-	CASSRRTGRSYEQYF	TGTGCCAGCAGCCGCCGGACAGGGCGCTCCTACGAGCAGTACTTC
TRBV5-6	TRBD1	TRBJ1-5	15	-	CASSTGTGYNQPQHF	TGTGCCAGCAGTACCGGGACAGGGTACAATCAGCCCCAGCATTTT
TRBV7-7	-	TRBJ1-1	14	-	CASSLLGANTEAFF	TGTGCTAGCAGCTTACTGGGGGCTAACACTGAAGCTTTCTTT
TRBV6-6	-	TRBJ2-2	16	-	CASSPRTDSNTGELFF	TGTGCCAGCAGCCCTCGGACAGACTCGAACACCGGGGAGCTGTTTTTT
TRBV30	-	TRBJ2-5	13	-	CAWSVVGAKTQYF	TGTGCCTGGAGTGTTGTAGGGGCAAAGACCCAGTACTTC
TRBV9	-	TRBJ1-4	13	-	CASSTDRGEKLFF	TGTGCCAGCAGCACCGACCGGGGAGAAAAACTGTTTTTT
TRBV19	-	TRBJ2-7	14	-	CASSIGAGSYEQYF	TGTGCCAGTAGTATAGGGGCGGGGTCCTACGAGCAGTACTTC